This record concerns one T cell receptor (beta chain) sequence. This specimen belongs to a study of cytomegalovirus exposure and HLA in healthy donors. The CDR3 is 15 amino acids. Germline V CDR1 and CDR2: MNHEY, SVGAGI. Trimming removed 2 bases at V and 0 bases at J, with 8 bases between. The PCR had 60 Vbeta and 13 Jbeta primers. Sequencing was performed with immunoSEQ multiplex PCR; in TCRdb, only in-frame clones are kept and a portion is missing. This sample yields roughly 150,000 clones, of which around 84% are seen a single time; 2.5% belongs to the top ten. The origin of this receptor is a man aged 25-45 years in good health and CMV-seropositive. Sequencing was done on a sample of PBMCs. The chain couples TRBV6-5 to TRBJ2-1; D is possibly TRBD1 (5 bases). The CDR3 loop is CASSYRGSSYNEQFF. The CDR3 DNA follows: TGTGCCAGCAGTTACAGGGGCAGCTCCTACAATGAGCAGTTCTTC.